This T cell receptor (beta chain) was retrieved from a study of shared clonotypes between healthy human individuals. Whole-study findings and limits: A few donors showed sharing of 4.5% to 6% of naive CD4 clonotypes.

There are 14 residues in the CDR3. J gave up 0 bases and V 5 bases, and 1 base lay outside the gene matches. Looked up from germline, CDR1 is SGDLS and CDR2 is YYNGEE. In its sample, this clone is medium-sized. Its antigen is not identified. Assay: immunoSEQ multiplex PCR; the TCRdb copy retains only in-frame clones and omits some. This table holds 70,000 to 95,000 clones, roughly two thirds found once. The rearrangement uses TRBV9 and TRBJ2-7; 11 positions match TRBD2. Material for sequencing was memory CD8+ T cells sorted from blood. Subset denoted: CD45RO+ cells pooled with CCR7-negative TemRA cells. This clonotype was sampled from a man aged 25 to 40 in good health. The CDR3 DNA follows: TGTGCCAGCAGTAGCGGGAGGGACTCCTACGAGCAGTACTTC. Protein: CASSSGRDSYEQYF.